One and the same sample provided the 32 T cell receptor beta chains below, sequenced in a study of tumor-infiltrating lymphocytes in primary liver carcinoma. Synthesis of TCR beta cDNA was carried out from about 540 ng total RNA with a constant-region primer. Construction of TCR beta libraries relied on three successive nested multiplex PCR rounds employing slightly modified ARM-PCR. Both of the initial two PCR rounds ran for roughly 11 cycles and employed TRBV1-TRBV30 forward primers alongside a C-beta reverse primer. In TCRdb, the multiplex PCR reads were re-called with MiXCR into one record per CDR3 protein. Of 60,000 to 90,000 distinct CDR3 sequences in the sample, about 72% were seen once. RNA and DNA were co-extracted from roughly 20-30 mg of unsorted bulk tissue. The sample was liver tumor tissue from sampling region 4. This sample's subset: tumor region T4, right-lateral pole. These receptors were taken from a man aged 35 to 55 with primary liver carcinoma and hepatitis B virus infection.

About this clonotype itself: The CDR3 end shows no conserved phenylalanine or tryptophan, and so a read error is likely. The chain links TRBV11-2 to TRBJ2-1; the D is unclear. Germline lookup yields CDR1 SGHAT and CDR2 FQNNGV. This CDR3 spans 14 amino acids. The CDR3 protein is CASSSAAGGDEQFL. The CDR3 nucleotides are TGTGCCAGCAGCTCCGCTGCAGGCGGTGATGAACAGTTCTTA.

Of note for this clonotype: A read error is possible here, since a much larger clone lies one base away. The V gene is TRBV7-9, the J gene TRBJ2-7; D ambiguous. The CDR3 runs to 12 residues. Germline values: CDR1 SEHNR, CDR2 FQNEAQ (reference sequence). CDR3 bases: TGTACCAGCAGCTTAGAAGTAGGAGAGCAGTACTTC. Translated, it gives CTSSLEVGEQYF. Filled out from reference TRBV7-9 and TRBJ2-7, the complete variable domain reads DTGVSQNPRHKITKRGQNVTFRCDPISEHNRLYWYRQTLGQGPEFLTYFQNEAQLEKSRLLSDRFSAERPKGSFSTLEIQRTEQGDSAMYLCTSSLEVGEQYFGPGTRLTVT.

A remark on this clonotype: Germline and junction disagree at one end, which may indicate a read error. CDR3 bases: TGTGTCAGCAATACTTTTGGAGTAGACAAAAACATTCAGTACTTC. Its protein is CVSNTFGVDKNIQYF. The rearrangement joins TRBV6-2 or TRBV6-3 to TRBJ2-4; D uncertain. Germline values: CDR1 MNHEY, CDR2 SVGEGT. This CDR3 is built from 15 residues.

Comment on this clonotype: The junction departs from germline at one end; a sequencing error may be responsible. The gene calls are TRBV11-3 and TRBJ2-1, with TRBD2 matching 9 bases. CDR3 size: 19 residues. Per the germline V gene, CDR1 is SGHNT and CDR2 is YENEEA. DNA for the CDR3: TGTGACAGCAGCTTAGATCAGCGGGAGGCGTTCAACTCCTACGATGAGCAGTTCTTC. Protein sequence: CDSSLDQREAFNSYDEQFF.

As concerns this clonotype: Given the absence of the conserved phenylalanine or tryptophan at the CDR3 end, a read error is likely. This chain joins TRBV7-8 and TRBJ2-5; D gene ambiguous. This CDR3 is 16 amino acids long. From germline, CDR1 is SGHVS and CDR2 FQNEAQ. CDR3 sequence reads: CANSLSLGLPKKGQYL. The CDR3 DNA is TGTGCCAACAGCCTCTCGCTGGGGTTACCCAAGAAGGGCCAGTACTTA.

The chain employs TRBV29-1 and TRBJ1-2; D is undetermined. Germline V gene lookup returns CDR1 SQVTM and CDR2 ANQGSEA. The CDR3 sequence is 13 residues long. The CDR3 bases are TGCAACGTCGTTTTGACCCAAAACTATGGCTACACCTTC. Protein: CNVVLTQNYGYTF.

This chain uses TRBV20-1 with TRBJ1-1, with a tentative D call TRBD1 (6 bases). CDR1 and CDR2 (germline): DFQATT, SNEGSKA (reference sequence). V was trimmed by 6 bases and J by 0 bases, leaving 17 bases between them. CDR3 length: 15 residues. CDR3 region: CSALEGGRVNTEAFF. The DNA of the CDR3 is TGCAGTGCATTAGAGGGGGGCAGGGTGAACACTGAAGCTTTCTTT.

This clonotype has a single count. The rearrangement links TRBV4-2 to TRBJ1-3; a possible D gene is TRBD1 (5 bases). The CDR3 is 14 residues long. The V and J ends lost 6 bases and 4 bases respectively, with 13 bases between them. Germline V gives CDR1 LGHNA, CDR2 YNFKEQ. CDR3 residues: CASSRDETGNTIYF. CDR3 sequence (DNA): TGTGCCAGCAGTAGGGACGAGACGGGAAACACCATATATTTT.

This chain joins TRBV6-6 and TRBJ2-7, with 8 bases fitting TRBD2. The V gene's germline CDR1 is MNHNY and CDR2 SVGAGI (reference sequence). This CDR3 is built from 14 residues. Losses at the gene ends were 3 bases for V and 8 bases for J; bases not matched to a gene: 9. This CDR3 is CASSYALAGGKQYF. The CDR3 DNA follows: TGTGCCAGCAGTTATGCGCTAGCGGGTGGTAAGCAGTACTTC.

As to this clonotype: One end of the junction varies from germline; a read error may be responsible. The gene calls are TRBV29-1 and TRBJ2-7, with D perhaps matching TRBD1 (6 bases). Per germline, CDR1 SQVTM and CDR2 ANQGSEA. The CDR3 spans 13 residues. Here the CDR3 reads CSVGGHGSYEQYF. As DNA, the CDR3 is TGTAGCGTTGGGGGACACGGTTCATACGAGCAGTACTTC.

This clonotype turned up a few times. This may be a read error: a much more frequent sequence differs by one nucleotide. The gene calls are TRBV12-3 or TRBV12-4 and TRBJ1-2; D is unresolved. The CDR3 length is 15 residues. CDR3 loop: CASGFSSVEDYGYTF. DNA for the CDR3: TGTGCCAGCGGTTTCTCATCGGTAGAGGACTATGGCTACACCTTC.

As regards this clonotype: Compared with germline, one end of the junction differs, possibly owing to a read error. V usage is TRBV5-5 and J usage is TRBJ2-2; 12 bases line up with TRBD2. CDR3 length: 18 amino acids. The germline gives CDR1 SGHKS, CDR2 YYEKEE (reference sequence). The CDR3 loop is CASIRRLAGDSNTVELFF. The CDR3, as DNA: TGTGCCAGCATCAGGAGACTAGCGGGAGACTCGAACACCGTGGAGCTGTTTTTT.

As regards this clonotype: One end of the junction varies from germline; a read error may be responsible. V is TRBV12-3 or TRBV12-4 and J is TRBJ2-1; no reliable D call. This CDR3 has 14 residues. CDR3 sequence (DNA): TGTGTCAGCAGCCGCCAGGAATGGGACAATGAGCAGTTCTTC. Amino acids: CVSSRQEWDNEQFF.

In its sample, this clonotype was seen many times. The chain joins TRBV29-1 to TRBJ2-7; D is uncertain. Germline V gene sequence: CDR1 SQVTM, CDR2 ANQGSEA. The CDR3 sequence is 10 residues long. The germline V and J ends were trimmed by 6 bases and 5 bases, with 8 bases remaining between them. The CDR3 is CSVTQHEQYF. The CDR3 DNA reads as TGCAGCGTCACACAACACGAGCAGTACTTC.

This clonotype appeared once. Since no conserved phenylalanine or tryptophan closes the CDR3, a read error is the likely cause. CDR3 DNA: TGTGCCTGGAGTTCAGGGGCCGGTGAAGCTTTCCTT. The encoded protein is CAWSSGAGEAFL. This chain connects TRBV30 to TRBJ1-1, with a possible D match to TRBD1 (6 bases). The CDR3 spans 12 residues. Trimming shortened V by 2 bases and J by 7 bases, and 11 bases separated the two germline ends. Germline CDR1 and CDR2: GTSNPN and SVGIG (reference sequence).

This rearrangement joins TRBV24-1 to TRBJ2-1, with 7 bases matching TRBD2. CDR3 size: 16 residues. V shed 4 bases, J shed 2 bases, and the junction held 7 bases outside the gene matches. Germline CDR1 and CDR2: KGHDR and SFDVKD. Here the CDR3 reads CATSDRGAGTYNEQFF. The CDR3 DNA is TGTGCCACCAGTGACCGGGGAGCGGGGACCTACAATGAGCAGTTCTTC.

About this clonotype itself: One junction end disagrees with the germline gene, perhaps due to a read error. V gene TRBV29-1 combines with J gene TRBJ2-5, with D uncertain. Germline V CDR1 and CDR2: SQVTM, ANQGSEA. The CDR3 contains 12 residues. CDR3 DNA sequence: TGCAGCGGCCGAGCATACCAAGAGATCCAGTACTTC. Protein sequence: CSGRAYQEIQYF.

Concerning this clonotype itself: The conserved closing phenylalanine or tryptophan is absent in this CDR3, likely reflecting a read error. The rearrangement uses TRBV29-1 and TRBJ1-1; D is uncertain. The germline CDR1 and CDR2 sequences are SQVTM and ANQGSEA. The V gene lost 4 bases and the J gene lost 4 bases, with 16 bases spanning the gap. CDR3 size: 14 residues. The CDR3 region has the DNA TGCAGCGTTGCCAAGGAGCAGGCTAGCACTGAAGCTTTCTTA. Translation: CSVAKEQASTEAFL.

In its sample, this clonotype was seen once. At one of its ends the junction is not consistent with the germline gene, which may arise from a read error. This chain uses TRBV4-1 with TRBJ2-7; D unclear. CDR3 length equals 14 residues. Germline CDR1 and CDR2: MGHRA and YSYEKL. CDR3 sequence (DNA): TGCGCCAGCAGCCAAGTCACAAGGCCCTACGAGCTGTACTTC. Encoded protein: CASSQVTRPYELYF.

Ten or more counts support this clonotype. The chain couples TRBV6-1 to TRBJ2-1; 9 positions agree with TRBD2. This CDR3 is 15 amino acids long. CDR1 is MNHNS and CDR2 is SASEGT in the germline V gene. Trimming removed 7 bases from V and 5 bases from J; junction bases left unmatched: 9. DNA for the CDR3: TGTGCCAGCATTGCACTAGCGGGCCTGCACAATGAGCAGTTCTTC. Protein: CASIALAGLHNEQFF.

The J gene is TRBJ1-1, the V gene TRBV6-1; D is possibly TRBD1 (5 bases). V was cut by 10 bases and J by 0 bases, with 15 bases left in between. CDR1 and CDR2 (germline): MNHNS, SASEGT. This CDR3 is 14 amino acids long. The CDR3 DNA follows: TGTGCCACAAGATTGGGGGGTGTGAACACTGAAGCTTTCTTT. Protein product: CATRLGGVNTEAFF.

Note on this clonotype: Being one base from a much bigger clone, this may be a read error. The V and J genes are TRBV7-8 and TRBJ2-2; D might be TRBD2 (6 bases). Germline loops: CDR1 SGHVS, CDR2 FQNEAQ. The CDR3 loop spans 16 amino acids. CDR3 bases: TGTGCCAGCAGCTTAAACCGGGGGACGAACACCAGGGAGCTGTTTTTT. Its translation: CASSLNRGTNTRELFF.

This clonotype came up many times. The chain couples TRBV7-8 to TRBJ2-1, with 7 nucleotides matching TRBD2. The CDR3 totals 17 residues. V gave up 5 bases and J gave up 3 bases; unmatched junction bases: 13. Germline values: CDR1 SGHVS, CDR2 FQNEAQ. The CDR3 spells CASSPPYPASGYNEQFF. Here the CDR3 DNA reads TGTGCCAGCAGCCCACCTTACCCGGCTAGCGGCTACAATGAGCAGTTCTTC.

Comment on this clonotype: Given the absence of the conserved phenylalanine or tryptophan at the CDR3 end, a read error is likely. The J gene is TRBJ2-3, the V gene TRBV29-1; TRBD2 matches 7 bases. V lost 5 bases and J lost 5; bases outside the gene matches: 10. The CDR3 totals 14 residues. Per germline, CDR1 SQVTM and CDR2 ANQGSEA. The CDR3 DNA sequence: TGCAGCGTTTGGGGAGGGCCGGTGGTAGATACGCAGTATTCT. This translates into CSVWGGPVVDTQYS.

This clonotype appeared many times. This chain connects TRBV10-1 to TRBJ2-2, with 8 positions matching TRBD1. Germline CDR1 reads WNHNN; CDR2 reads SYGVQD (reference sequence). CDR3 length: 13 residues. The V segment lost 4 bases and the J segment 5 bases; nucleotides outside the gene matches: 0. In nucleotides, the CDR3 is TGCGCCAGCAGTGGACAGGGGACCGGGGAGCTGTTTTTT. Protein sequence: CASSGQGTGELFF.

Concerning this clonotype itself: One junction end disagrees with the germline gene, perhaps due to a read error. The rearrangement uses TRBV10-3 and TRBJ1-1; D may be TRBD1 (6 bases). The CDR3 spans 14 residues. Germline loops: CDR1 ENHRY, CDR2 SYGVKD. CDR3: CAICEAGGPDEAFF. In DNA form, the CDR3 reads TGTGCCATCTGTGAGGCCGGGGGGCCCGATGAAGCTTTCTTT.

Regarding this clonotype: The junction and the germline gene differ at one end; a read error may be behind it. J is TRBJ1-2 and V is TRBV29-1; D might be TRBD1 (6 bases). This CDR3 is 12 amino acids long. Per germline, CDR1 SQVTM and CDR2 ANQGSEA. CDR3 coding DNA: TGCAGCGTTGAAGGTGACAGGTATGACTACACCTTC. Translation: CSVEGDRYDYTF.

As for this clonotype: The final CDR3 position lacks the conserved phenylalanine or tryptophan, pointing to a likely read error. V gene TRBV11-2 combines with J gene TRBJ2-5; 12 bases are a match to TRBD2. Germline lookup yields CDR1 SGHAT and CDR2 FQNNGV. Trimming took 10 bases from V and 5 from J; bases not matched to a gene: 14. The CDR3 sequence is 16 residues long. DNA for the CDR3: TGTGCCATCAGGGGGACTAGCGGGCGCCTTTGGGAGACCCAGTACCTC. Translating gives CAIRGTSGRLWETQYL.

A word on this clonotype: Germline and junction disagree at one end, which may indicate a read error. The chain recombines TRBV6-6 with TRBJ2-5; 12 bases map to TRBD2. Per the germline V gene, CDR1 is MNHNY and CDR2 is SVGAGI (reference sequence). This CDR3 contains 16 residues. In DNA, the CDR3 is TGTGTCAGCAGTGGTAAGACTAGCGGGAGTTTAGAGACCCAGTACTTC. Amino acids: CVSSGKTSGSLETQYF.

The chain uses TRBV10-2 and TRBJ2-1; weak D call: TRBD2 (5 bases). This CDR3 has 16 amino acids. Germline CDR1 reads WSHSY; CDR2 reads SAAADI. V dropped 5 bases and J dropped 12 bases, with 26 bases sitting between them. The chain's CDR3 is CASSLTTGNSYNRQFF. Here the CDR3 DNA reads TGCGCCAGCAGTCTCACTACCGGGAACTCCTACAATAGGCAGTTCTTC.

Details on this clonotype: This may come from a read error, since a much larger clone is one base off. The V gene is TRBV10-3, the J gene TRBJ2-1, with 13 nucleotides matching TRBD2. The CDR3 is 14 amino acids. The germline CDR1 and CDR2 sequences are ENHRY and SYGVKD. Trimming took 7 bases from V and 10 from J; bases not matched to a gene: 7. CDR3 protein: CAINRLAGGGEQFF. The CDR3, as DNA: TGTGCCATCAACAGACTAGCGGGAGGAGGAGAGCAGTTCTTC.

In its sample, this clonotype was seen many times. The chain couples TRBV10-3 to TRBJ2-7; 8 bases fit TRBD2. The germline V gene has CDR1 ENHRY and CDR2 SYGVKD. The CDR3 runs 13 residues. V gave up 7 bases and J gave up 6 bases; unmatched junction bases: 8. Here the CDR3 reads CAIKPGLAGEQYF. In DNA form, the CDR3 reads TGTGCCATCAAACCAGGACTAGCCGGCGAGCAGTACTTC.